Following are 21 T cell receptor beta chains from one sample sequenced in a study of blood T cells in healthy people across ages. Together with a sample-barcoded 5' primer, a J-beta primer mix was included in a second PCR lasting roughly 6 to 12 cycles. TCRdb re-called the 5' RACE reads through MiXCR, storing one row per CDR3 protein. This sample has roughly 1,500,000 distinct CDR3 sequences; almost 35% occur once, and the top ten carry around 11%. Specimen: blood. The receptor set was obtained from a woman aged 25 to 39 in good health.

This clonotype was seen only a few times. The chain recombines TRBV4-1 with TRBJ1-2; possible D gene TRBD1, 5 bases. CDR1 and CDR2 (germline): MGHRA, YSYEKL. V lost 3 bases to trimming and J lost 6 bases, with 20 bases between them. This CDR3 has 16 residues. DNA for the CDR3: TGCGCCAGCAGCCACGCGGCAAGGGGTTTCAAAGATGGCTACACCTTC. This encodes CASSHAARGFKDGYTF.

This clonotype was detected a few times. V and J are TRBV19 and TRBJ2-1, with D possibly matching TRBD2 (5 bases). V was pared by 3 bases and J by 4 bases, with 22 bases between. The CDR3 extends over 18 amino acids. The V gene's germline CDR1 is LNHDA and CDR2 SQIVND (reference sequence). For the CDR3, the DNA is TGTGCCAGTAGTATCAGAAGCCGTGAACTAGTCCATTACAATGAGCAGTTCTTC. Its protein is CASSIRSRELVHYNEQFF. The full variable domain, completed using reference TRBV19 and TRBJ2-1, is DGGITQSPKYLFRKEGQNVTLSCEQNLNHDAMYWYRQDPGQGLRLIYYSQIVNDFQKGDIAEGYSVSREKKESFPLTVTSAQKNPTAFYLCASSIRSRELVHYNEQFFGPGTRLTVL.

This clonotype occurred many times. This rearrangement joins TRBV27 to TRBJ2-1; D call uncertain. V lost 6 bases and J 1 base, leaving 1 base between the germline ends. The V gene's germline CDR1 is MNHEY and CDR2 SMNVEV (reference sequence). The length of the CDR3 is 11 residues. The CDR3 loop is CASRSYNEQFF. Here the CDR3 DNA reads TGTGCCAGCAGGTCCTACAATGAGCAGTTCTTC.

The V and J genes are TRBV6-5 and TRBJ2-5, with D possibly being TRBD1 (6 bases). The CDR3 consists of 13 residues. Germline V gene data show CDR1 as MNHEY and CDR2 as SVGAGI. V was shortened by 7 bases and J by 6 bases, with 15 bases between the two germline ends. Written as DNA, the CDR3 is TGTGCCAGCACCACACAGGGAACGAAGACCCAGTACTTC. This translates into CASTTQGTKTQYF.

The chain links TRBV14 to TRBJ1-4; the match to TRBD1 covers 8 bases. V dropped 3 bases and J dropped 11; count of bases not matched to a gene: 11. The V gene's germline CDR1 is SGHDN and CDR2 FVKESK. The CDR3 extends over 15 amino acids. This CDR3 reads CASSHRGQGAWKLFF. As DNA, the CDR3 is TGTGCCAGCAGCCACCGAGGGCAGGGGGCATGGAAACTGTTTTTT. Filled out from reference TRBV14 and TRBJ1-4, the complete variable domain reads EAGVTQFPSHSVIEKGQTVTLRCDPISGHDNLYWYRRVMGKEIKFLLHFVKESKQDESGMPNNRFLAERTGGTYSTLKVQPAELEDSGVYFCASSHRGQGAWKLFFGSGTQLSVL.

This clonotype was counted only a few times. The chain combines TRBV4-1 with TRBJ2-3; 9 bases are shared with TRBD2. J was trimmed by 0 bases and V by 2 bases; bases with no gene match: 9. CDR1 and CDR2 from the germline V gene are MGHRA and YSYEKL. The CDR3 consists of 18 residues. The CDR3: CASSQTVSGGFSTDTQYF. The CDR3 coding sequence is TGCGCCAGCAGCCAAACGGTTAGCGGGGGATTTAGCACAGATACGCAGTATTTT.

The CDR3 sequence: CASSLDPDSYEQYF. The CDR3 DNA sequence: TGTGCCAGCAGCTTAGACCCAGATTCCTACGAGCAGTACTTC. This chain joins TRBV7-6 and TRBJ2-4; the D is unclear. Gene TRBJ2-7 matches the end of the DNA better, so the J call may be wrong. There are 14 residues in the CDR3. In germline, CDR1 is SGHVS, CDR2 FNYEAQ.

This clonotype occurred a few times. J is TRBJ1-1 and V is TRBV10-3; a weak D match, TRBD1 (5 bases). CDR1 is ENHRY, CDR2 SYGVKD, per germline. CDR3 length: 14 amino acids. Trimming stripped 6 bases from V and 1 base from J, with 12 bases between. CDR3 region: CAISLATGNTEAFF. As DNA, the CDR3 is TGTGCCATCAGCCTTGCAACAGGGAACACTGAAGCTTTCTTT.

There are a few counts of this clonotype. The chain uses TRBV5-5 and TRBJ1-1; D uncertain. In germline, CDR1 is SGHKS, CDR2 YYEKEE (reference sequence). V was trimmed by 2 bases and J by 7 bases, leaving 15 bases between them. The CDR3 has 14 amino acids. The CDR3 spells CASSFSSLPSEAFF. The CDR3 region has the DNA TGTGCCAGCAGCTTTTCTTCTCTACCCAGTGAAGCTTTCTTT.

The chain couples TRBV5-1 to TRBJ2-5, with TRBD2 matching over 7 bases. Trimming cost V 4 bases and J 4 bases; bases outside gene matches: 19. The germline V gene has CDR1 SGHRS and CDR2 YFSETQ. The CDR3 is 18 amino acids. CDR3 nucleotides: TGCGCCAGCAGCAAAGGTCTAGCGGTTAAAGGGTGGGGAGAGACCCAGTACTTC. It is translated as CASSKGLAVKGWGETQYF.

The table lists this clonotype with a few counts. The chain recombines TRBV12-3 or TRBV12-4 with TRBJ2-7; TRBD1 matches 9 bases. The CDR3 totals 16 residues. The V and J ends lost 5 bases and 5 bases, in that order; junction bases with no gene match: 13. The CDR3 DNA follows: TGTGCCAGCAGTCCCAACACAGGACAGGGGAGAAACGAGCAGTACTTC. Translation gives CASSPNTGQGRNEQYF.

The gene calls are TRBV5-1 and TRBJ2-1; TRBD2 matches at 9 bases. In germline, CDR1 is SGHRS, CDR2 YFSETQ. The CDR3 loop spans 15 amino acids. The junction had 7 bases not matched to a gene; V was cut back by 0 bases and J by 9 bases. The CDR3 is CASSLDGGGAGEQFF. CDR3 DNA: TGCGCCAGCAGCTTGGATGGCGGGGGGGCCGGTGAGCAGTTCTTC.

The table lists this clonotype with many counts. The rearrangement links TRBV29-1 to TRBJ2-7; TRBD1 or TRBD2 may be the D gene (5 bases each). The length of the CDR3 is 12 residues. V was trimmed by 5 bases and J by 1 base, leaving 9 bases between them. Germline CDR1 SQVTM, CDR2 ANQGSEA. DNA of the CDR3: TGCAGCGTTCGGGACGGTTCCTACGAGCAGTACTTC. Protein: CSVRDGSYEQYF.

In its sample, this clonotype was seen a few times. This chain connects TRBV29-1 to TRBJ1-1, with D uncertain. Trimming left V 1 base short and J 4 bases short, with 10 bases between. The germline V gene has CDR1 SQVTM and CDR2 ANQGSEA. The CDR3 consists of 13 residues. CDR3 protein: CSVEGTWGTEAFF. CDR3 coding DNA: TGCAGCGTTGAAGGGACCTGGGGCACTGAAGCTTTCTTT.

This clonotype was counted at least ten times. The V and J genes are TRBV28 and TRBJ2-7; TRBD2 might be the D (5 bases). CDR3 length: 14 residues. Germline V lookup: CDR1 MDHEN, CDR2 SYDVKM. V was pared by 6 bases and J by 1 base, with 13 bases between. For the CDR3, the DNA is TGTGCCAGCAGCTTCTCCGGGAATTCCTACGAGCAGTACTTC. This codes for CASSFSGNSYEQYF.

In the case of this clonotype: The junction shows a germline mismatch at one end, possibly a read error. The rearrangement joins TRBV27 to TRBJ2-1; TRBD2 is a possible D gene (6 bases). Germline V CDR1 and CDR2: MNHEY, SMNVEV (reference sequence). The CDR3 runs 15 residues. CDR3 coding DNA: TGTACCAGCAGTTTGGGGGGAGTCCCCAACAATGAGCAGTTCTTC. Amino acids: CTSSLGGVPNNEQFF.

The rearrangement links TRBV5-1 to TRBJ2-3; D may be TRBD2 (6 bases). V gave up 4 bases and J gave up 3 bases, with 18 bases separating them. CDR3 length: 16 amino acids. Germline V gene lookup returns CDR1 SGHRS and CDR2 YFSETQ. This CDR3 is CASSLPTGVATDTQYF. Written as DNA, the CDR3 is TGCGCCAGCAGCCTCCCAACGGGAGTCGCAACAGATACGCAGTATTTT. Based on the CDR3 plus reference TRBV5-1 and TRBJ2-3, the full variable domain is KAGVTQTPRYLIKTRGQQVTLSCSPISGHRSVSWYQQTPGQGLQFLFEYFSETQRNKGNFPGRFSGRQFSNSRSEMNVSTLELGDSALYLCASSLPTGVATDTQYFGPGTRLTVL.

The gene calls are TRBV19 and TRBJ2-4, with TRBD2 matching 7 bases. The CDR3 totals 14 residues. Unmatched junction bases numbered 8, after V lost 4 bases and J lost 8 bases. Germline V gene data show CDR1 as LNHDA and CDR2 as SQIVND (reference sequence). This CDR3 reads CASSSGLVADIQYF. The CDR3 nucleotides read TGTGCCAGTAGTAGCGGACTAGTTGCGGACATTCAGTACTTC.

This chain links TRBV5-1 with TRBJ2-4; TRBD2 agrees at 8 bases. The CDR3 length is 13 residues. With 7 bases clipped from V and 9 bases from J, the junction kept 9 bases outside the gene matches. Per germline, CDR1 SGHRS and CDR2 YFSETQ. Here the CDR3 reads CASAGLVGAIQYF. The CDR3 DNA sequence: TGCGCCAGCGCGGGACTAGTGGGAGCCATTCAGTACTTC.

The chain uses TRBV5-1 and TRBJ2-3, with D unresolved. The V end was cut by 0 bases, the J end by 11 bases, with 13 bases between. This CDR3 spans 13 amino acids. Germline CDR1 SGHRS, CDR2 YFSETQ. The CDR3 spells CASSLGMAVGQYF. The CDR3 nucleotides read TGCGCCAGCAGCTTGGGGATGGCAGTTGGGCAGTATTTT.

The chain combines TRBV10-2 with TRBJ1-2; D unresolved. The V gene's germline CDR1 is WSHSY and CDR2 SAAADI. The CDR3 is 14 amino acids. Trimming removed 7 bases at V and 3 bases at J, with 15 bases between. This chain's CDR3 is CASIPGGKDYGYTF. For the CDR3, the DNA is TGCGCCAGCATTCCGGGAGGGAAGGACTATGGCTACACCTTC.